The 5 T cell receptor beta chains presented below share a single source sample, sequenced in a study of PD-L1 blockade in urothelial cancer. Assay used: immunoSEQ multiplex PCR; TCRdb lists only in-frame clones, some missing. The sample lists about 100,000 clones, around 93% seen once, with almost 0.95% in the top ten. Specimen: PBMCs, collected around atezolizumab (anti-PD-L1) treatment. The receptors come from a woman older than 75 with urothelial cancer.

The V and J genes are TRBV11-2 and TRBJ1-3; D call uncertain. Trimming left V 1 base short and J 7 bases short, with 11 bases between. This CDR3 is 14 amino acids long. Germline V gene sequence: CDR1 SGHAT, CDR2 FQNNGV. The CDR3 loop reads CASSLVTYGNTIYF. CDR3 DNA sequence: TGTGCCAGCAGCTTAGTGACGTACGGGAACACCATATATTTT.

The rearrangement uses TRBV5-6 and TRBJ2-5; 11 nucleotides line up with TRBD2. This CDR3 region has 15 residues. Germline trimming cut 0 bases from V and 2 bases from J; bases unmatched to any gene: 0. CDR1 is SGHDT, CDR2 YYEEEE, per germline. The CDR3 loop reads CASSLVAGGQETQYF. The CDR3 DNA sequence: TGTGCCAGCAGCTTGGTAGCGGGAGGGCAAGAGACCCAGTACTTC. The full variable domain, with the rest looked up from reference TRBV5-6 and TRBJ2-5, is DAGVTQSPTHLIKTRGQQVTLRCSPKSGHDTVSWYQQALGQGPQFIFQYYEEEERQRGNFPDRFSGHQFPNYSSELNVNALLLGDSALYLCASSLVAGGQETQYFGPGTRLLVL.

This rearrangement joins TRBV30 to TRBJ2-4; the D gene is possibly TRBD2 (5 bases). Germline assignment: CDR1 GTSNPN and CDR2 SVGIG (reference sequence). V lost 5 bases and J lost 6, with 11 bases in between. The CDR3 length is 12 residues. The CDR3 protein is CAWEGHVNIQYF. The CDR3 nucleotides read TGTGCCTGGGAGGGTCATGTAAACATTCAGTACTTC.

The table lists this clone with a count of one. CDR3 protein: CASSTGQAGYTF. The CDR3 region has the DNA TGCGCCAGCAGCACCGGACAGGCTGGCTACACCTTC. The chain recombines TRBV5-1 with TRBJ1-2, with 7 bases lining up with TRBD1. CDR3 length: 12 residues. After removal of 4 bases from V and 7 bases from J, the junction contained 4 bases not matched to a gene. Germline lookup yields CDR1 SGHRS and CDR2 YFSETQ.

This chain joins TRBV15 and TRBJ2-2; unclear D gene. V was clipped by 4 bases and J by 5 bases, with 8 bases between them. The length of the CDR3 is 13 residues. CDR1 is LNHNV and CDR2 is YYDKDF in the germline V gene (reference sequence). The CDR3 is CATSKYSTGELFF. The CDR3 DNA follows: TGTGCCACCAGCAAATACAGTACCGGGGAGCTGTTTTTT.